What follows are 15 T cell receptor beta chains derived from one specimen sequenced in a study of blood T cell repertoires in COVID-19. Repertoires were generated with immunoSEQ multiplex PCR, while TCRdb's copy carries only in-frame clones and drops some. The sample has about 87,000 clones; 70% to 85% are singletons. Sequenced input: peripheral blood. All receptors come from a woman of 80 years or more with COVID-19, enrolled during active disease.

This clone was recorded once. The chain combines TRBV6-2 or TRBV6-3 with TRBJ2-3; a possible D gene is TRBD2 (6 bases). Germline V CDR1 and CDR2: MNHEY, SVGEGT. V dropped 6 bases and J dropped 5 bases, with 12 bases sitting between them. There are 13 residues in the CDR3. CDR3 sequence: CASSRDLIDTQYF. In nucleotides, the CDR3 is TGTGCCAGCAGCCGGGACTTGATAGATACGCAGTATTTT.

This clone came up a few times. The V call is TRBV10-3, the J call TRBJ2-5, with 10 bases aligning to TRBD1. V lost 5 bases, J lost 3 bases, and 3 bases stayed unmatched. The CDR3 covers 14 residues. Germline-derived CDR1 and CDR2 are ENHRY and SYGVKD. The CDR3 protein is CAISRDRGKETQYF. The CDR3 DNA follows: TGTGCCATCAGTCGGGACAGGGGCAAAGAGACCCAGTACTTC.

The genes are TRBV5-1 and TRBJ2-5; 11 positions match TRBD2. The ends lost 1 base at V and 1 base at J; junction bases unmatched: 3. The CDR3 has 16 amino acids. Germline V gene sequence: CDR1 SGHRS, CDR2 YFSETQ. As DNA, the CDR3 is TGCGCCAGCAGCTTGTTAGCGGGAGGGCCCCAAGAGACCCAGTACTTC. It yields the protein CASSLLAGGPQETQYF.

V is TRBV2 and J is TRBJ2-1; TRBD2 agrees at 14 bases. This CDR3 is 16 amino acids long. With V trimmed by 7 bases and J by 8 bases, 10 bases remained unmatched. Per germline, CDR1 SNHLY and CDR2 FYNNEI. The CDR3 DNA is TGTGCCAGCAAAGCGGGGACTAGCGGGAGTTTGGATGAGCAGTTCTTC. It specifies CASKAGTSGSLDEQFF.

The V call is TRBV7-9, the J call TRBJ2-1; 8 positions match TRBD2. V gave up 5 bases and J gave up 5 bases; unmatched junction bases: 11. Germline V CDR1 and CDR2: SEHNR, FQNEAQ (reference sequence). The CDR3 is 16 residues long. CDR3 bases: TGTGCCAGCAGCCCCCGGGGGGGATACTATCACAATGAGCAGTTCTTC. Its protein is CASSPRGGYYHNEQFF.

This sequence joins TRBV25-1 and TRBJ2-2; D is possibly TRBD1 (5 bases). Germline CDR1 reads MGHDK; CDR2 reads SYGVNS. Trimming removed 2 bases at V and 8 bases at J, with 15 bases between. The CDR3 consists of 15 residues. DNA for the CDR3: TGTGCCAGCAGTGAACGGACACCCTTTGGGGGGGAGCTGTTTTTT. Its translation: CASSERTPFGGELFF. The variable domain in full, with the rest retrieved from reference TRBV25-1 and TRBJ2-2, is EADIYQTPRYLVIGTGKKITLECSQTMGHDKMYWYQQDPGMELHLIHYSYGVNSTEKGDLSSESTVSRIRTEHFPLTLESARPSHTSQYLCASSERTPFGGELFFGEGSRLTVL.

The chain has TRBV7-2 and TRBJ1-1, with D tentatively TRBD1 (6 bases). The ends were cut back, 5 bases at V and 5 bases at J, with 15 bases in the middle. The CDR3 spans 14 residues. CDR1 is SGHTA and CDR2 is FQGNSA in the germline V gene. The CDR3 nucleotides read TGTGCCAGCAGCCCAGCGGGGGCAGTTACTGAAGCTTTCTTT. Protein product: CASSPAGAVTEAFF.

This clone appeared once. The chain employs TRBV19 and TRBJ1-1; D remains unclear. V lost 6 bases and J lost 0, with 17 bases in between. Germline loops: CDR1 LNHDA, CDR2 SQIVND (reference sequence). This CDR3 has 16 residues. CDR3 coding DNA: TGTGCCAGTAGGAGGTTCGGTGAATGGATGAACACTGAAGCTTTCTTT. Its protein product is CASRRFGEWMNTEAFF.

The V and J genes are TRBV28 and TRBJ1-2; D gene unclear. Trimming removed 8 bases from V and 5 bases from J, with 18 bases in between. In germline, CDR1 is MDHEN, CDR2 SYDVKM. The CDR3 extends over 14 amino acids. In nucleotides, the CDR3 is TGTGCCAGCGTAGGAGACTACTGGGCTTATGGCTACACCTTC. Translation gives CASVGDYWAYGYTF.

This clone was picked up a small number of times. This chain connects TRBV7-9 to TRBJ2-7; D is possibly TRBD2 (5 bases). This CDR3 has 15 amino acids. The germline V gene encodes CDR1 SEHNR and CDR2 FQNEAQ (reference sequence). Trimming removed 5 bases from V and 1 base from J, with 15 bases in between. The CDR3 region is CASSSSKRRSYEQYF. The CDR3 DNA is TGTGCCAGCAGCAGTTCCAAGCGGAGATCCTACGAGCAGTACTTC.

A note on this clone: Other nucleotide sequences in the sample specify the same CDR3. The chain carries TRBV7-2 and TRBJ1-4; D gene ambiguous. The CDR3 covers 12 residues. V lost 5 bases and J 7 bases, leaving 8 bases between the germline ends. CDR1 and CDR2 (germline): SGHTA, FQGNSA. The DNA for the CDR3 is TGTGCCAGCAGCCCTCGCGGTGAAAAACTGTTTTTT. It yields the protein CASSPRGEKLFF.

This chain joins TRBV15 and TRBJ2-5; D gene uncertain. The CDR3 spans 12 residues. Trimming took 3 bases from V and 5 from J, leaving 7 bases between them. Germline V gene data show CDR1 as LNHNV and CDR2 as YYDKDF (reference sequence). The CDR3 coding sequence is TGTGCCACCAGCAGGGCTTTGGAGACCCAGTACTTC. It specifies CATSRALETQYF.

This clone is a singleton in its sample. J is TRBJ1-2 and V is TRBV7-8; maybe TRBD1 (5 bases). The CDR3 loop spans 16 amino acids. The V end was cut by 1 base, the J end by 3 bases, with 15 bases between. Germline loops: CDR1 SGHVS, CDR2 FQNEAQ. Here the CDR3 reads CASSLVWQGADYGYTF. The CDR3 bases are TGTGCCAGCAGCTTAGTATGGCAAGGGGCAGACTATGGCTACACCTTC.

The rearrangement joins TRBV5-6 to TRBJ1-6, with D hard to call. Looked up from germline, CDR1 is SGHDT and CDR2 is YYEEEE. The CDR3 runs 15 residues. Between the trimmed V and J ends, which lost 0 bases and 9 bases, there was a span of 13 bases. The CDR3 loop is CASSLVTAGGSPLHF. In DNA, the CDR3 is TGTGCCAGCAGCTTGGTAACGGCCGGAGGTTCACCCCTCCACTTT.

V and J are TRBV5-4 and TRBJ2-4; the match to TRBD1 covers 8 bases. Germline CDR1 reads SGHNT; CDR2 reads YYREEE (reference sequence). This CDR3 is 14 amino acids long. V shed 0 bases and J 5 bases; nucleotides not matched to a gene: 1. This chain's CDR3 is CASSLAGGQNIQYF. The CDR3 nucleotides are TGTGCCAGCAGCTTGGCAGGGGGCCAAAACATTCAGTACTTC.